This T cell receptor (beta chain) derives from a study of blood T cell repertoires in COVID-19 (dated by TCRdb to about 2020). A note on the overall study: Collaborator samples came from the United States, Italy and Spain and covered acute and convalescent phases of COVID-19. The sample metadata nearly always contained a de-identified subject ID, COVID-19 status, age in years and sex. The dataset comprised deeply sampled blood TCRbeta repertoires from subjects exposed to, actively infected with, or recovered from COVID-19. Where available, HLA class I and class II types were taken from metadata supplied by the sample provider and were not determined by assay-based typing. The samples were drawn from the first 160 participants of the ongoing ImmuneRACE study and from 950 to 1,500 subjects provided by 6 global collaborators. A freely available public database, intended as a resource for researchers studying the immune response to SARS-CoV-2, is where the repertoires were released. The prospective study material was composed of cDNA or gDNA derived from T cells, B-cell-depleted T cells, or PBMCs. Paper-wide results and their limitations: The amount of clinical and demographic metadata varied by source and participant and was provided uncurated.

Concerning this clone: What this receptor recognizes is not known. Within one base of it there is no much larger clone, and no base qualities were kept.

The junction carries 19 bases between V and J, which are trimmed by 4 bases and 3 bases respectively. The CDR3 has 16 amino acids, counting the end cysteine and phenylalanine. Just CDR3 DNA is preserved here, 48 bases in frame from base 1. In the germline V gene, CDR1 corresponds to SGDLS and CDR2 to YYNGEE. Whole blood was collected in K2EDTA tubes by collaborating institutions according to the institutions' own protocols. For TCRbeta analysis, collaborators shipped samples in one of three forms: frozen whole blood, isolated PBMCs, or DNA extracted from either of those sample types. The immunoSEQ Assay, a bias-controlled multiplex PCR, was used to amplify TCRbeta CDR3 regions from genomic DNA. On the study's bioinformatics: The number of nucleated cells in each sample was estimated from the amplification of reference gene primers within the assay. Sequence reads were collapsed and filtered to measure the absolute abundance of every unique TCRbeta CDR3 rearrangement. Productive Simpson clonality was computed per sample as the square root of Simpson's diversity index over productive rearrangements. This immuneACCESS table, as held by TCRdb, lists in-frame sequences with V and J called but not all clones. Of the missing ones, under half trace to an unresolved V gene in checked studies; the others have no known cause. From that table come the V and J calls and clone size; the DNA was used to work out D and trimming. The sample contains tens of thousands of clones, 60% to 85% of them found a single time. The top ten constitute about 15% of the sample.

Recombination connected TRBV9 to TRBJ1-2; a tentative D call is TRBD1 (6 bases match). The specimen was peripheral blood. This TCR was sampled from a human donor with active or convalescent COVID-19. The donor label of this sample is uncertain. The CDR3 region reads CASSPTGLRGDYGYTF. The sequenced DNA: TGTGCCAGCAGCCCCACTGGCCTCAGGGGAGACTATGGCTACACCTTC.